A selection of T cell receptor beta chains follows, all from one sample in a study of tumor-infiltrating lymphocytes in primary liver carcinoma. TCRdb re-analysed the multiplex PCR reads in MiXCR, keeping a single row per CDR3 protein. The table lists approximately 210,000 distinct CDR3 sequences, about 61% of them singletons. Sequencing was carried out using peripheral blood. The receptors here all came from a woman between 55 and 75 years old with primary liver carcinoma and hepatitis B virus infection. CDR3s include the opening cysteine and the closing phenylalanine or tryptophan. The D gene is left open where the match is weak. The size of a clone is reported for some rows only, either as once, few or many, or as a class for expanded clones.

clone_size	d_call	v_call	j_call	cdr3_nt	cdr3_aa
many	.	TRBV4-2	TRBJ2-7	TGTGCCAGCAGCCAAGCAGAATCCTACGAGCAGTACTTC	CASSQAESYEQYF
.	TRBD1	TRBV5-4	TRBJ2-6	TGTGCCAGCAGCTTGATGACAGGGGTCTCTGGGGCCAACGTCCTGACTTTC	CASSLMTGVSGANVLTF
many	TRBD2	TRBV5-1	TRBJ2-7	TGCGCCAGCAGCCTAAGTAGCTGGGCTAGCGGGAGAGACCCACCCTACGAGCAGTACTTC	CASSLSSWASGRDPPYEQYF
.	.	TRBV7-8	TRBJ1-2	TGTGCCAGCAGGAAAAGAGGAGGTCAGGGAGACTATGGCTACATCTTC	CASRKRGGQGDYGYIF
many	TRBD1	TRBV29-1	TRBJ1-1	TGCAGCGCCTGGACAGGGGAGACCACTGAAGCTTTCTTT	CSAWTGETTEAFF
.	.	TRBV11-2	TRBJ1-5	TGTGCCAGCAGCCACTTACAAGGTCAGTCCCATCATTTT	CASSHLQGQSHHF
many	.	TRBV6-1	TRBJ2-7	TGTGCCAGCAGTGATACCCGGGCAGGGGAATTTTTATGCGAGCAGTACTTC	CASSDTRAGEFLCEQYF
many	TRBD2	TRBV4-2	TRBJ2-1	TGTGCCAGCAGCCAAGAGGATAGCGGGAGGATTGAGCAGTTCTTC	CASSQEDSGRIEQFF
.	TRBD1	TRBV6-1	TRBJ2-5	TGTGCCAGTTGTTTTTTTGACAGGGGGAGTCGAGAGACCCAGTACTTC	CASCFFDRGSRETQYF
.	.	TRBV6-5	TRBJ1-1	TGTGCCAGCAAGCTTCGGGCTGTCTCTGAGGCTTTCTTT	CASKLRAVSEAFF
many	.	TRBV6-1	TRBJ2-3	TGTGCCAGCAGCGAGGGCCGCGGCGCAAGCACAGATACGCAGTATTTT	CASSEGRGASTDTQYF
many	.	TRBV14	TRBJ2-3	TGTGCCAGCAGCCAAGAACTAGGGTCCACAGATACGCAGTATTTT	CASSQELGSTDTQYF
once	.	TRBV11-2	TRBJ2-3	TGTGCCAGCAGCTCCGGGCTTAGCGTAGGTACGCGGTATTTT	CASSSGLSVGTRYF
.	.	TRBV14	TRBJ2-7	TGTGTCAGCAGCCAAGATGCGGTGGGTCCCGTACTAGAGCAGTACTTC	CVSSQDAVGPVLEQYF
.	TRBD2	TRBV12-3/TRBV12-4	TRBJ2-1	TGTGCCAGCAGTTTCAAGACTAGCGGGAGTTGGTATGTGCAGTTCTTC	CASSFKTSGSWYVQFF
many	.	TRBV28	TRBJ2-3	TGTGCCAGCAGAAGGAGAGCCACAGATACGCAGTATTTT	CASRRRATDTQYF
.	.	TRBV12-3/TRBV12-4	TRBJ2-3	TGTGCCAGCAATTTATGCGGGTATACGCAGTATTTT	CASNLCGYTQYF
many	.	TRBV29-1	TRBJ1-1	TGCACCGCGCAGCCGGCGAACACTGAAGCTTTCTTT	CTAQPANTEAFF
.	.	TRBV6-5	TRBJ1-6	TGTGTCAGCAAGACGGCAGGAAATAATTCACCCCTCCACTTT	CVSKTAGNNSPLHF
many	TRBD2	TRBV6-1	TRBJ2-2	TGTGCCAGCAGTGAGGGTAGCGGGAGCACCGGGGAGCTGTTTTTT	CASSEGSGSTGELFF
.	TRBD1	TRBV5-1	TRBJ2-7	TGCGCCAGCAGCTACACCGGGACAGGGCGTGTCGAGCAGTACTTC	CASSYTGTGRVEQYF
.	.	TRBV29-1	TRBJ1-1	TGCAGTGTGACTCCAGGGGCTGGAAATGGAAACACTGAAGCTTTCTTT	CSVTPGAGNGNTEAFF
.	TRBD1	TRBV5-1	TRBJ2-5	TGCGCCAGCAGCTTGCGATGGGCGGCAGGGGGACAAGAGACCCAGTACTTC	CASSLRWAAGGQETQYF
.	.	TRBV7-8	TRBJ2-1	TGTGCCAGCAGCCCCCACCCGGGCCCCTACAATGAGCAGTTCTTC	CASSPHPGPYNEQFF
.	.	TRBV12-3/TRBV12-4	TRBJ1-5	TGTGCCAGCAGTTCGGGCAGGGGTAGCAATCAGCCCCGGCATTTT	CASSSGRGSNQPRHF
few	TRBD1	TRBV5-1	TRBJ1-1	TGCGCCACCCGACCGGGACAGCTTGACACTGAAGCTTTCTTT	CATRPGQLDTEAFF
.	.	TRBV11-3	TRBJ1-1	TGTGCCACCACTGTCGACAGTATAGCGACTGAAGCTCTCTTT	CATTVDSIATEALF